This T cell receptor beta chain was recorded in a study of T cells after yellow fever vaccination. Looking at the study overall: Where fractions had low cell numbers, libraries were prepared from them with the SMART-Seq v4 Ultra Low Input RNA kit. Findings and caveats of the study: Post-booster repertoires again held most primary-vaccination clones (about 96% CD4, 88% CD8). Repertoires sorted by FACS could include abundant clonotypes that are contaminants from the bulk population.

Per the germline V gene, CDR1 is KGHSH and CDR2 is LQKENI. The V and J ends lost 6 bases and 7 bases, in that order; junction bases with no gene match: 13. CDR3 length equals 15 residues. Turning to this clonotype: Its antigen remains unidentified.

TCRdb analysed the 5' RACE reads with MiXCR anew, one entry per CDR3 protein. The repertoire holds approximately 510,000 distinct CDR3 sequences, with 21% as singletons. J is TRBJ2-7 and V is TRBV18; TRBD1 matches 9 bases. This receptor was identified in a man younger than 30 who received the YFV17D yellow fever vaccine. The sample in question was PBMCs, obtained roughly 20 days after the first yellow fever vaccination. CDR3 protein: CASSPTGQGLFEQYF. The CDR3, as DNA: TGTGCCAGCTCTCCAACGGGACAGGGCCTCTTTGAGCAGTACTTC. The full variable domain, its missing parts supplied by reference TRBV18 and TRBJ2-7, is NAGVMQNPRHLVRRRGQEARLRCSPMKGHSHVYWYRQLPEEGLKFMVYLQKENIIDESGMPKERFSAEFPKEGPSILRIQQVVRGDSAAYFCASSPTGQGLFEQYFGPGTRLTVT.